This T cell receptor beta chain appears in the sequencing data of a study of blood T cell repertoires in COVID-19. Turning to the study itself: Some COVID-19 samples were acute and others convalescent; all came from the United States, Italy and Spain. Sources were T cells, B-cell-depleted T cells, or PBMCs; the material itself was cDNA or gDNA.

This clone is termed medium-sized. The CDR3 totals 14 residues. V dropped 3 bases and J dropped 8 bases, with 11 bases sitting between them. Germline values: CDR1 LGHNA, CDR2 YSLEER. In the original workflow: Amplification with reference gene primers provided the estimates of nucleated cell counts. The table came from immunoSEQ multiplex PCR; TCRdb's copy has only in-frame clones and leaves some out. For V, J and clone size, that table is used; D and trimming come from the DNA. Of 40,000 or so clones in the sample, about 85% were seen once. Sequencing input: peripheral blood. The genes are TRBV4-3 and TRBJ1-6; D remains ambiguous. The receptor's source is a man between 60 and 70 years old with COVID-19, enrolled during active disease. CDR3 nucleotides: TGCGCCAGCAGCCAGGAATCGGACTATTCACCCCTCCACTTT. Amino acid sequence: CASSQESDYSPLHF.